The 10 T cell receptor beta chains below come from one sample, sequenced in a study of T-cell reconstitution after alpha-beta-depleted transplantation in children. It was with unique molecular identifiers that the TCRbeta library was prepared. TCRdb reprocessed the PCR reads via MiXCR and lists one record per CDR3 protein. The sample lists around 580,000 distinct CDR3 sequences; 27% were seen once. Sequences were derived from PBMCs, sampled before TCRalphabeta/CD19-depleted stem cell transplant. The receptors here all came from a boy under three years old with Wiskott-Aldrich syndrome, due to receive a stem cell transplant.

This clonotype has a single count. This chain uses TRBV21-1 with TRBJ2-5; the tabulated D call, TRBD1, remains unverified against the DNA. TRBV21-1 corresponds to a pseudogene. This CDR3 contains 15 residues. The CDR3 loop reads CASSRRDRTVSGQYF. CDR3 coding DNA: TGTGCCAGCAGCAGACGGGACAGGACGGTGTCGGGCCAGTACTTC.

The chain joins TRBV5-1 to TRBJ2-7, with TRBD1 identical over 11 bases. The CDR3 sequence is 13 residues long. Germline V gene data show CDR1 as SGHRS and CDR2 as YFSETQ. The trim removed 7 bases at V and 3 bases at J, leaving 3 bases unmatched. The CDR3 bases are TGCGCCAGCGGACAGGGGGCGAACTACGAGCAGTACTTC. Translated, it gives CASGQGANYEQYF.

This sequence joins TRBV6-2 or TRBV6-3 and TRBJ2-7; D remains unclear. Trimming cost V 6 bases and J 2 bases, with 14 bases left between them. Germline CDR1 reads MNHEY; CDR2 reads SVGEGT. There are 14 residues in the CDR3. Written as DNA, the CDR3 is TGTGCCAGCAGACGCTCAACCGGTCCCTACGAGCAGTACTTC. This translates into CASRRSTGPYEQYF.

This clonotype was detected only a few times. This chain uses TRBV18 with TRBJ1-1; D uncertain. The germline V and J ends were trimmed by 1 base and 3 bases, with 12 bases remaining between them. Germline V gene lookup returns CDR1 KGHSH and CDR2 LQKENI. The CDR3 extends over 15 amino acids. The CDR3 nucleotides are TGTGCCAGCTCACCACGTAGGAGCCTGGACACTGAAGCTTTCTTT. Translation: CASSPRRSLDTEAFF.

This chain links TRBV29-1 with TRBJ2-5; TRBD2 might be the D (5 bases). V lost 4 bases to trimming and J lost 5 bases, with 8 bases between them. This CDR3 region has 11 residues. CDR1 and CDR2 from the germline V gene are SQVTM and ANQGSEA. The CDR3 protein is CSVGPGETQYF. CDR3 sequence (DNA): TGCAGCGTTGGACCGGGGGAGACCCAGTACTTC.

The chain combines TRBV15 with TRBJ2-7; 7 bases align to TRBD2. The CDR3 is made up of 14 amino acids. Germline V lookup: CDR1 LNHNV, CDR2 YYDKDF (reference sequence). Unmatched junction bases numbered 10, after V lost 4 bases and J lost 7 bases. CDR3 coding DNA: TGTGCCACCAGCATTCCGGGAGGCGGAAGGGAGCAGTACTTC. Protein sequence: CATSIPGGGREQYF.

This clonotype occurred a few times. This chain connects TRBV3-1 to TRBJ2-1; no reliable D call. The CDR3 consists of 15 residues. Looked up from germline, CDR1 is LGHDT and CDR2 is YNNKEL (reference sequence). With 0 bases removed from V and 0 bases from J, the gap between germline ends came to 6 bases. The CDR3 nucleotides are TGTGCCAGCAGCCAAGAACGGGCCTCCTACAATGAGCAGTTCTTC. Encoded protein: CASSQERASYNEQFF.

This clonotype appeared many times. The V and J genes are TRBV12-3 or TRBV12-4 and TRBJ2-1, with TRBD1 matching 11 bases. The CDR3 is 14 residues long. V gave up 6 bases and J gave up 9 bases; unmatched junction bases: 7. The CDR3 sequence: CASSPGQGAGEQFF. Written as DNA, the CDR3 is TGTGCCAGCAGCCCAGGACAGGGGGCGGGTGAGCAGTTCTTC.

The chain recombines TRBV6-1 with TRBJ1-6, with D unresolved. V lost 2 bases, J lost 4 bases, and 9 bases lay in between. This CDR3 is 15 amino acids long. Germline V gene sequence: CDR1 MNHNS, CDR2 SASEGT. CDR3 in DNA: TGTGCCAGCAGTGAAACGGCGGGTTATAATTCACCCCTCCACTTT. Translating gives CASSETAGYNSPLHF.

V is TRBV7-2 and J is TRBJ2-5; 7 positions match TRBD2. The CDR3 covers 16 residues. V gave up 1 base and J gave up 5 bases; unmatched junction bases: 10. Germline assignment: CDR1 SGHTA and CDR2 FQGNSA. CDR3 loop: CASSLGLGGFGETQYF. The CDR3 nucleotides read TGTGCCAGCAGCTTAGGGCTGGGAGGGTTCGGGGAGACCCAGTACTTC.